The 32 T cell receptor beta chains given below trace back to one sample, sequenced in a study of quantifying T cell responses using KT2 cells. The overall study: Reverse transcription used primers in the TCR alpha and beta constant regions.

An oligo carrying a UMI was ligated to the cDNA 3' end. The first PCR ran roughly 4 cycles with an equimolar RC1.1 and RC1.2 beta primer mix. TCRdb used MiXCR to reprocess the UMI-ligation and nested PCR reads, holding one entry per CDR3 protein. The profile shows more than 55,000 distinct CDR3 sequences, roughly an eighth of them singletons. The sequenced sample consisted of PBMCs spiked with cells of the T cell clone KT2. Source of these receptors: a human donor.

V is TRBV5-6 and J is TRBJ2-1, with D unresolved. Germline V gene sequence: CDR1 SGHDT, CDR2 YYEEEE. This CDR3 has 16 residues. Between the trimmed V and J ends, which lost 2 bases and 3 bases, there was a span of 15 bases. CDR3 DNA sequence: TGTGCCAGCAGCTTATTGTCCCCACTCGGCTACAATGAGCAGTTCTTC. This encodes CASSLLSPLGYNEQFF.

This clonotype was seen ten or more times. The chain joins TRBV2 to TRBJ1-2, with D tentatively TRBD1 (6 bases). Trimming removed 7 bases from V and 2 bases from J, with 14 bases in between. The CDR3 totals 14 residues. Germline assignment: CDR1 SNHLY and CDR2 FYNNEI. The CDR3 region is CASIGRGGNYGYTF. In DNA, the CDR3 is TGTGCCAGCATCGGACGGGGGGGCAACTATGGCTACACCTTC.

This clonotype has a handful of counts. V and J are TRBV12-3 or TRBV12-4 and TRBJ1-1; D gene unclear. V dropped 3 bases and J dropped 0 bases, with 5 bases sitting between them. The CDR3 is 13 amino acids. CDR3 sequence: CASSLLLNTEAFF. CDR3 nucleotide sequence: TGTGCCAGCAGTTTGCTGCTGAACACTGAAGCTTTCTTT.

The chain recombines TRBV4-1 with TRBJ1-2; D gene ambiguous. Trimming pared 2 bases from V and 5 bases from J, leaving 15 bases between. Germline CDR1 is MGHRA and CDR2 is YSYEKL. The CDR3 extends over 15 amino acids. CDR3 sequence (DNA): TGCGCCAGCAGCCAATCAAGGACCACCATGTATGGCTACACCTTC. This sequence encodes CASSQSRTTMYGYTF.

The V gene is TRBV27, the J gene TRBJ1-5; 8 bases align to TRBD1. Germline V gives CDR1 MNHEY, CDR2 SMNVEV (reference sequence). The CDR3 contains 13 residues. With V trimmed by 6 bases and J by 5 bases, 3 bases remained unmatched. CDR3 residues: CASRGQGHQPQHF. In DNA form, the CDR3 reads TGTGCCAGCAGAGGACAGGGCCATCAGCCCCAGCATTTT.

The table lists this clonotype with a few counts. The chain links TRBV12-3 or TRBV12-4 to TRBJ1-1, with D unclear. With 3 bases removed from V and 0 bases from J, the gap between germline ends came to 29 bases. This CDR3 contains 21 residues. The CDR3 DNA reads TGTGCCAGCAGTTTCTTGCGTGAGGGAGTTTATCAGGACCCTATGAACACTGAAGCTTTCTTT. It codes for CASSFLREGVYQDPMNTEAFF.

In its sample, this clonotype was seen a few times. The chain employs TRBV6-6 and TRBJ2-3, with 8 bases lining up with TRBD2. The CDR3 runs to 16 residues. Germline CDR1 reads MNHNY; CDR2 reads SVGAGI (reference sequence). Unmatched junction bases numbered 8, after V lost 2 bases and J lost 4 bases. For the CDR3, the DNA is TGTGCCAGCAGTTACCTTAGTAGCGGGGAGGCAGATACGCAGTATTTT. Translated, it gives CASSYLSSGEADTQYF.

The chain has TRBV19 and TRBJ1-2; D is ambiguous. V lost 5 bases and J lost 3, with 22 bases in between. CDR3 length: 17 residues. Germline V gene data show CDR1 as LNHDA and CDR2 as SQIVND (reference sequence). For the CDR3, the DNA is TGTGCCAGTAGTCATATAAGACGGACGCCTTTGGACTATGGCTACACCTTC. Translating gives CASSHIRRTPLDYGYTF.

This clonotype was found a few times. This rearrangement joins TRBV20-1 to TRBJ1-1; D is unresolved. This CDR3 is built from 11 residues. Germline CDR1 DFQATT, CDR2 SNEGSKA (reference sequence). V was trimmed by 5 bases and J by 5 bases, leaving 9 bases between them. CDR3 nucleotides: TGCAGTGCTGGACGGTGGACTGAAGCTTTCTTT. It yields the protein CSAGRWTEAFF.

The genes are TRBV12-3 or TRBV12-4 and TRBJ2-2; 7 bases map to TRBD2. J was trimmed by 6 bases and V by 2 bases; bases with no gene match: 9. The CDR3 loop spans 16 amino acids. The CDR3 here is CASSLSSGGPAGELFF. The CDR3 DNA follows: TGTGCCAGCAGTTTATCTTCGGGGGGTCCAGCCGGGGAGCTGTTTTTT.

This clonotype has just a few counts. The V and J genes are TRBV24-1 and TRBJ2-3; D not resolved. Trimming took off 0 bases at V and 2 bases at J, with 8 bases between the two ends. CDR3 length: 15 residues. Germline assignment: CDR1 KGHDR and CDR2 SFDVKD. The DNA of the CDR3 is TGTGCCACCAGTGATTTGGGCGGAGACACAGATACGCAGTATTTT. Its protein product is CATSDLGGDTDTQYF.

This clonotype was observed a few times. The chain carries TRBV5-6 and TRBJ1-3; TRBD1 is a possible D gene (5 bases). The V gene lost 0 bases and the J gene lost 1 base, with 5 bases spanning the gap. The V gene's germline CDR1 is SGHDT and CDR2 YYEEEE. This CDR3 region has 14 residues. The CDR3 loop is CASSLAGSGNTIYF. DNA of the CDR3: TGTGCCAGCAGCTTGGCAGGGTCTGGAAACACCATATATTTT.

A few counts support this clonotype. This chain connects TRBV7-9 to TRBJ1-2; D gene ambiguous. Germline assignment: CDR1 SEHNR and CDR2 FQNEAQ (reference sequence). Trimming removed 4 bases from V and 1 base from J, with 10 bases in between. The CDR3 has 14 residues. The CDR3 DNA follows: TGTGCCAGCAGCTCGGAGGCCAGTAACTATGGCTACACCTTC. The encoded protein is CASSSEASNYGYTF.

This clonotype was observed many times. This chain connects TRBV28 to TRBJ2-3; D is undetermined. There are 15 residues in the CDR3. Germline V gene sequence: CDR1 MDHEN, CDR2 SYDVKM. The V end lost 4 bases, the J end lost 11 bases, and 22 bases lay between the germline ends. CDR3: CASSSLVSVRNRQYF. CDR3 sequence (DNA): TGTGCCAGCAGTTCACTCGTATCGGTCAGGAATAGGCAGTATTTT.

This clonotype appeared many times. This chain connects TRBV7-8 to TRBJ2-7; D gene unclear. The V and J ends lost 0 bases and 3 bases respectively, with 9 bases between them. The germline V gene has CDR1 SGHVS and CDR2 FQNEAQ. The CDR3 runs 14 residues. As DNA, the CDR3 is TGTGCCAGCAGCTTAGCTGGAAAGAGCTACGAGCAGTACTTC. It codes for CASSLAGKSYEQYF.

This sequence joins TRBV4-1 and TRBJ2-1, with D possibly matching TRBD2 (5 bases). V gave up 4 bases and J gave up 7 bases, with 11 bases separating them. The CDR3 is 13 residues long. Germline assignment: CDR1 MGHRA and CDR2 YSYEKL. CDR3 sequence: CASSPGKGNEQFF. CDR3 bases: TGCGCCAGCAGCCCGGGGAAAGGTAATGAGCAGTTCTTC.

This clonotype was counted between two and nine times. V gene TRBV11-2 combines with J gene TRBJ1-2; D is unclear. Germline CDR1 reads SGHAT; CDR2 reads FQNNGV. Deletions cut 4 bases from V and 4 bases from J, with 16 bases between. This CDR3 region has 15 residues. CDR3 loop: CASSSVRGRGYGYTF. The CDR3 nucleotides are TGTGCCAGCAGCTCCGTACGCGGGAGAGGCTATGGCTACACCTTC. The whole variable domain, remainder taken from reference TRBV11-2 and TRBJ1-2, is EAGVAQSPRYKIIEKRQSVAFWCNPISGHATLYWYQQILGQGPKLLIQFQNNGVVDDSQLPKDRFSAERLKGVDSTLKIQPAKLEDSAVYLCASSSVRGRGYGYTFGSGTRLTVV.

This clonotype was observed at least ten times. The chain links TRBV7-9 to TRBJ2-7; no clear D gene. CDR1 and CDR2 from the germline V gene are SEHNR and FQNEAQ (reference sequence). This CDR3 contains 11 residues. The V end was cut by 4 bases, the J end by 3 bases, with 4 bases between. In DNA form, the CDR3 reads TGTGCCAGCAGCTCACGCTACGAGCAGTACTTC. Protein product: CASSSRYEQYF.

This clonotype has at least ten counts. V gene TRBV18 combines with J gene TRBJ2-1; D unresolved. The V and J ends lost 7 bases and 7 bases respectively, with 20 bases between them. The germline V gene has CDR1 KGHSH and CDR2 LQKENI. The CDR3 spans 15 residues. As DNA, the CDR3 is TGTGCCAGCTTCCATAGGACGGTTTTGGCTAATGAGCAGTTCTTC. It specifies CASFHRTVLANEQFF. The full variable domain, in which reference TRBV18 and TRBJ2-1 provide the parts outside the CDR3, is NAGVMQNPRHLVRRRGQEARLRCSPMKGHSHVYWYRQLPEEGLKFMVYLQKENIIDESGMPKERFSAEFPKEGPSILRIQQVVRGDSAAYFCASFHRTVLANEQFFGPGTRLTVL.

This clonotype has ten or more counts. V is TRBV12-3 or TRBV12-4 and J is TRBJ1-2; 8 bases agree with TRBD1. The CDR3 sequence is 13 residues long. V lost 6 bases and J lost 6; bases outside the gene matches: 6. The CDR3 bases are TGTGCCAGCAGCGGACAGGGAGCCAATGGCTACACCTTC. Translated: CASSGQGANGYTF.

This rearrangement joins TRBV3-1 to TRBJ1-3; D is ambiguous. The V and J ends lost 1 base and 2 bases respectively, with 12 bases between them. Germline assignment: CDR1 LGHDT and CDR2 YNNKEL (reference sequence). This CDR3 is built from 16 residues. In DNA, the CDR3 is TGTGCCAGCAGCCAAGTGAGGCAGGATCCTGGAAACACCATATATTTT. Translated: CASSQVRQDPGNTIYF. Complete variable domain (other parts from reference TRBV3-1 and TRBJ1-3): DTAVSQTPKYLVTQMGNDKSIKCEQNLGHDTMYWYKQDSKKFLKIMFSYNNKELIINETVPNRFSPKSPDKAHLNLHINSLELGDSAVYFCASSQVRQDPGNTIYFGEGSWLTVV.

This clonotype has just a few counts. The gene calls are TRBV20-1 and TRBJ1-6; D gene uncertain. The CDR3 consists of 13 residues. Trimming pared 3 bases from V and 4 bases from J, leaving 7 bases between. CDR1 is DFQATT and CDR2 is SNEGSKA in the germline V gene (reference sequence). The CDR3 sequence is CSARTDYNSPLHF. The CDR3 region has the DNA TGCAGTGCTAGGACGGATTATAATTCACCCCTCCACTTT.

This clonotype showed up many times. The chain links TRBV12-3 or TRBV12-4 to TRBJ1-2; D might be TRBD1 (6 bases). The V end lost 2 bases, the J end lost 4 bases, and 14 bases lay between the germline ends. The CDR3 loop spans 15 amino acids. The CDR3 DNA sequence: TGTGCCAGCAGTTTAAAGGGAGGGGGAGTCTATGGCTACACCTTC. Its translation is CASSLKGGGVYGYTF.

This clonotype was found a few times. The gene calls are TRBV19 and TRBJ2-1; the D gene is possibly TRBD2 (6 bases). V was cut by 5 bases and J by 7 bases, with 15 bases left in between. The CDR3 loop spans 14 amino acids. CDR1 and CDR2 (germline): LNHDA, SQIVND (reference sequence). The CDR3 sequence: CASSYGGVGNEQFF. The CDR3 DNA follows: TGTGCCAGTAGTTACGGGGGAGTGGGGAATGAGCAGTTCTTC.

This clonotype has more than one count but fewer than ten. The CDR3 region has the DNA TGTGCCAGCAGTGAAGGCGGGACGACCTACGAGCAGTACTTC. It encodes CASSEGGTTYEQYF. This rearrangement joins TRBV2 to TRBJ2-7; a possible D gene is TRBD2 (6 bases). V was pared by 1 base and J by 2 bases, with 9 bases between. The CDR3 spans 14 residues. Germline V gene sequence: CDR1 SNHLY, CDR2 FYNNEI.

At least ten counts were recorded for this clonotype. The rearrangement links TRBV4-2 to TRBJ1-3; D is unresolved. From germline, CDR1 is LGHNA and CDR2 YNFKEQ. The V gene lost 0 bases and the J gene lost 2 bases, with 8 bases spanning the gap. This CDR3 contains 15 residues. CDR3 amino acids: CASSQDGGTGNTIYF. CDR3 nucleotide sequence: TGTGCCAGCAGCCAAGACGGAGGTACTGGAAACACCATATATTTT.

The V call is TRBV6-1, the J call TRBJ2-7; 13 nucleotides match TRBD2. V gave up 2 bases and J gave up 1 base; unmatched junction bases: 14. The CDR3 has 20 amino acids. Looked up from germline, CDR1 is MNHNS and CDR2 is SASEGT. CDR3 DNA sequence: TGTGCCAGCAGTGAACCTCCCAGGGGGTTGACTAGCGGGAGGTCCTACGAGCAGTACTTC. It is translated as CASSEPPRGLTSGRSYEQYF.

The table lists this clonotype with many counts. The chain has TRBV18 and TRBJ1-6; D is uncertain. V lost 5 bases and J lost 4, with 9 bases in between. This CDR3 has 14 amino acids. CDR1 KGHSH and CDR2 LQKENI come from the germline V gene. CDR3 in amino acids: CASSEDFYNSPLHF. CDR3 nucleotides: TGTGCCAGCTCAGAGGATTTTTATAATTCACCCCTCCACTTT.

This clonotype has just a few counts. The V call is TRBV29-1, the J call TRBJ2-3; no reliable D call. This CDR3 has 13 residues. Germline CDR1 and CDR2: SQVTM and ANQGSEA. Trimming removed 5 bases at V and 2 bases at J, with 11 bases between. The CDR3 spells CSVFGVFTDTQYF. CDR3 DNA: TGCAGCGTTTTTGGCGTTTTCACAGATACGCAGTATTTT.

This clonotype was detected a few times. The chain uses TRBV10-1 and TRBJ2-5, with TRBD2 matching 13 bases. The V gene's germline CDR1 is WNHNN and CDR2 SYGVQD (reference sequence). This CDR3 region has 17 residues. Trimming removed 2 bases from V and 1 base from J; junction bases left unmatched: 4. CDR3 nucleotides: TGCGCCAGCAGTGAGGGGGGACTAGCGGGGCCCCAAGAGACCCAGTACTTC. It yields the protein CASSEGGLAGPQETQYF.

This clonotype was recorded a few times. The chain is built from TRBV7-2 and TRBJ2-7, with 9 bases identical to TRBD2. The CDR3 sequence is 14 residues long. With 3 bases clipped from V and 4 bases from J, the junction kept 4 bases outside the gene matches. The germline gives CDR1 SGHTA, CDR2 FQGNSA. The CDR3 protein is CASSFLAGVYEQYF. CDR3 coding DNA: TGTGCCAGCAGCTTCTTAGCGGGAGTTTACGAGCAGTACTTC.

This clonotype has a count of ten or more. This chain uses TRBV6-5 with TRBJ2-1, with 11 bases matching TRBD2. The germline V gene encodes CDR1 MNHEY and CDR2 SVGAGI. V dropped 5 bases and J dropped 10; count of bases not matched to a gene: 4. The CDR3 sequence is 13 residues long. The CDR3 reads CASSRGLAGEQFF. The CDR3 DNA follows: TGTGCCAGCAGTCGCGGACTAGCGGGCGAGCAGTTCTTC.